Listed here are 11 T cell receptor beta chains from one sample, sequenced in a study of blood T cell repertoires in COVID-19. Method: immunoSEQ multiplex PCR; TCRdb's copy keeps in-frame clones and lacks some. The sample holds over 150,000 clones; roughly 84% are singletons and the top ten take about 10%. The sequenced material came from peripheral blood. The source of these receptors is a woman of 80 years or more with active or convalescent COVID-19.

J is TRBJ2-7 and V is TRBV5-1, with D possibly TRBD1 on 6 matching bases. Trimming removed 0 bases from V and 6 bases from J, with 7 bases in between. In germline, CDR1 is SGHRS, CDR2 YFSETQ. The CDR3 has 12 amino acids. The CDR3 loop reads CASSLEGGEQYF. In nucleotides, the CDR3 is TGCGCCAGCAGCTTGGAAGGGGGCGAGCAGTACTTC. Combining the CDR3 with reference TRBV5-1 and TRBJ2-7 gives the whole variable domain KAGVTQTPRYLIKTRGQQVTLSCSPISGHRSVSWYQQTPGQGLQFLFEYFSETQRNKGNFPGRFSGRQFSNSRSEMNVSTLELGDSALYLCASSLEGGEQYFGPGTRLTVT.

This clone was recorded a few times. V and J are TRBV7-3 and TRBJ2-3, with 9 bases fitting TRBD1. The CDR3 consists of 15 residues. V lost 5 bases to trimming and J lost 5 bases; unmatched junction nucleotides: 8. The germline V gene has CDR1 SGHTA and CDR2 FQGTGA. In DNA form, the CDR3 reads TGTGCCAGCAGCACCCGGGGACAGGGCGGAGATACGCAGTATTTT. As protein: CASSTRGQGGDTQYF.

The chain couples TRBV18 to TRBJ2-7; 9 bases are a match to TRBD1. CDR3 length: 14 residues. The trim removed 6 bases at V and 5 bases at J, leaving 8 bases unmatched. From germline, CDR1 is KGHSH and CDR2 LQKENI. CDR3 protein: CASSRTGGRDEQYF. DNA for the CDR3: TGTGCCAGCTCGCGCACAGGGGGCCGCGACGAGCAGTACTTC.

The chain carries TRBV7-6 and TRBJ1-4; TRBD1 might be the D (6 bases). Trimming left V 4 bases short and J 10 bases short, with 16 bases between. This CDR3 comprises 14 residues. The germline V gene has CDR1 SGHVS and CDR2 FNYEAQ. The CDR3 protein is CASSSGTYKAKLFF. In nucleotides, the CDR3 is TGTGCCAGCAGCTCGGGGACATACAAGGCAAAACTGTTTTTT.

The chain uses TRBV18 and TRBJ2-3; 7 nucleotides match TRBD1. J lost 0 bases, V lost 4 bases, and 7 bases had no gene match. This CDR3 comprises 16 residues. CDR1 is KGHSH, CDR2 LQKENI, per germline. In DNA form, the CDR3 reads TGTGCCAGCTCACGTAATACAGGGGCTAGCACAGATACGCAGTATTTT. Translating gives CASSRNTGASTDTQYF.

This clone occurred once. The chain uses TRBV5-6 and TRBJ1-1; D not resolved. The CDR3 consists of 14 residues. Trimming took off 0 bases at V and 0 bases at J, with 6 bases between the two ends. CDR1 and CDR2 from the germline V gene are SGHDT and YYEEEE. This CDR3 reads CASSLVSVNTEAFF. In nucleotides, the CDR3 is TGTGCCAGCAGCTTGGTGTCCGTGAACACTGAAGCTTTCTTT.

The chain carries TRBV10-1 and TRBJ1-4; no clear D. The length of the CDR3 is 13 residues. V was trimmed by 0 bases and J by 6 bases, leaving 5 bases between them. Germline CDR1 is WNHNN and CDR2 is SYGVQD (reference sequence). CDR3 DNA sequence: TGCGCCAGCAGTGAGTCGATAGATGAAAAACTGTTTTTT. Amino acid sequence: CASSESIDEKLFF.

V usage is TRBV19 and J usage is TRBJ1-1; a possible D gene is TRBD1 (6 bases). Germline CDR1 and CDR2: LNHDA and SQIVND (reference sequence). The CDR3 has 14 residues. V lost 6 bases and J 1 base, leaving 12 bases between the germline ends. The CDR3 region has the DNA TGTGCCAGTAGCCTACAGGGCTCGAACACTGAAGCTTTCTTT. Translation gives CASSLQGSNTEAFF.

The rearrangement uses TRBV7-8 and TRBJ2-1; 11 bases are shared with TRBD2. Trimming cost V 6 bases and J 3 bases; bases outside gene matches: 4. CDR1 and CDR2 from the germline V gene are SGHVS and FQNEAQ. The CDR3 extends over 15 amino acids. The CDR3 here is CASRSTSGSYNEQFF. As DNA, the CDR3 is TGTGCCAGCAGGTCTACTAGCGGGAGCTACAATGAGCAGTTCTTC.

This rearrangement joins TRBV5-1 to TRBJ2-5; 10 positions agree with TRBD1. Trimming at V came to 5 bases and at J to 5 bases, leaving 9 bases not matched to a gene. Germline assignment: CDR1 SGHRS and CDR2 YFSETQ. This CDR3 contains 15 residues. The CDR3 region has the DNA TGCGCCAGCAGACAAGCCGGGACAGGGGCCGAGACCCAGTACTTC. It codes for CASRQAGTGAETQYF.

The chain combines TRBV12-3 or TRBV12-4 with TRBJ2-7; possible D gene TRBD2, 5 bases. V shed 6 bases and J shed 3 bases, with 12 bases lying between them. The CDR3 is made up of 13 amino acids. The CDR3 DNA sequence: TGTGCCAGCAGACCCATCGGGATCTACGAGCAGTACTTC. Protein product: CASRPIGIYEQYF.